Listed here are 25 T cell receptor beta chains from one sample, sequenced in a study of CD8 T cells in Susac syndrome. Random hexamers were used to reverse transcribe 0.5 to 1 ug of RNA. TCRdb passed the immunoSEQ multiplex PCR reads through MiXCR, listing each CDR3 protein once. The sample contains 150,000 or so distinct CDR3 sequences, 95% of which appear only once. The sample comprised CD4+ T cells from PBMCs. These TCRs come from a human donor with Susac syndrome.

The rearrangement uses TRBV28 and TRBJ1-2; 10 bases line up with TRBD1. The J segment lost 4 bases and the V segment lost 4 bases, leaving 6 bases of the junction unmatched. The CDR3 length is 15 residues. CDR1 is MDHEN and CDR2 is SYDVKM in the germline V gene. CDR3 nucleotide sequence: TGTGCCAGCAGTTACCCCGGGACAGGGGCCTATGGCTACACCTTC. It codes for CASSYPGTGAYGYTF.

The DNA of the CDR3 is TGTGCCAGCAGTCCCTCCGGGACTCGCTTCGAGGAGCAGTTCTTC. This translates into CASSPSGTRFEEQFF. The chain is built from TRBV6-5 and TRBJ2-1, with D possibly being TRBD2 (6 bases). Between the trimmed V and J ends, which lost 5 bases and 10 bases, there was a span of 21 bases. Germline V gene lookup returns CDR1 MNHEY and CDR2 SVGAGI. The CDR3 sequence is 15 residues long.

The CDR3 reads CASSLREEKPQHF. Here the CDR3 DNA reads TGTGCCAGCAGTTTGCGAGAAGAGAAACCCCAGCATTTT. The chain is built from TRBV6-2 or TRBV6-3 and TRBJ1-5; D is ambiguous. V lost 4 bases and J lost 10, with 14 bases in between. The length of the CDR3 is 13 residues. CDR1 and CDR2 (germline): MNHEY, SVGEGT.

J is TRBJ2-3 and V is TRBV20-1, with D unclear. Trimming removed 6 bases at V and 1 base at J, with 8 bases between. This CDR3 is 12 amino acids long. Germline CDR1 is DFQATT and CDR2 is SNEGSKA (reference sequence). This CDR3 reads CSALVGTDTQYF. CDR3 sequence (DNA): TGCAGTGCCCTGGTCGGCACAGATACGCAGTATTTT.

V and J are TRBV23-1 and TRBJ1-5; D is ambiguous. TRBV23-1 is known as an ORF, though its function is uncertain. The CDR3 is made up of 14 amino acids. V shed 3 bases and J shed 2 bases, with 8 bases lying between them. The CDR3 region is CASSQMRGNQPQHF. The CDR3 nucleotides are TGCGCCAGCAGTCAGATGAGGGGCAATCAGCCCCAGCATTTT.

The DNA of the CDR3 is TGCGCCAGCAGCCCGCCGACAGCGAACACTGAAGCTTTCTTT. It translates to CASSPPTANTEAFF. The chain couples TRBV5-1 to TRBJ1-1; the D gene is possibly TRBD1 (5 bases). CDR3 length equals 14 residues. V lost 4 bases to trimming and J lost 1 base, with 11 bases between them. Germline lookup yields CDR1 SGHRS and CDR2 YFSETQ.

The V and J genes are TRBV9 and TRBJ2-4; D possibly corresponds to TRBD1 (6 bases). The CDR3 has 15 amino acids. Germline CDR1 reads SGDLS; CDR2 reads YYNGEE. V lost 3 bases and J 2 bases, leaving 12 bases between the germline ends. The CDR3, as DNA: TGTGCCAGCAGCGAGGGACATAGTTCCAAAAACATTCAGTACTTC. Its protein is CASSEGHSSKNIQYF.

The rearrangement uses TRBV29-1 and TRBJ2-4; D gene uncertain. CDR3 length equals 13 residues. The germline gives CDR1 SQVTM, CDR2 ANQGSEA. V gave up 1 base and J gave up 7 bases, with 11 bases separating them. The CDR3 DNA sequence: TGCAGCGTTGAAGTGGCCCTAGGGAACATTCAGTACTTC. Its protein is CSVEVALGNIQYF.

The sample holds one count of this clonotype. CDR3 sequence (DNA): TGTGCTAGTGGTTTGGGGCAACCAGGGTCAGCCTACGAGCAGTACTTC. This sequence encodes CASGLGQPGSAYEQYF. The rearrangement uses TRBV12-5 and TRBJ2-7; tentative D call: TRBD1 (5 bases). The length of the CDR3 is 16 residues. CDR1 and CDR2 from the germline V gene are LGHNT and FRNRAP. V shed 1 base and J shed 2 bases, with 15 bases lying between them. Full variable domain (missing parts from reference TRBV12-5 and TRBJ2-7): DARVTQTPRHKVTEMGQEVTMRCQPILGHNTVFWYRQTMMQGLELLAYFRNRAPLDDSGMPKDRFSAEMPDATLATLKIQPSEPRDSAVYFCASGLGQPGSAYEQYFGPGTRLTVT.

The chain recombines TRBV27 with TRBJ2-1; 7 positions match TRBD2. The CDR3 extends over 13 amino acids. Germline-derived CDR1 and CDR2 are MNHEY and SMNVEV (reference sequence). The trim removed 6 bases at V and 15 bases at J, leaving 14 bases unmatched. CDR3 DNA: TGTGCCAGCAGCCCCGGGGGGAGGGTAGGTAGGTTCTTC. Translating gives CASSPGGRVGRFF.

The chain uses TRBV13 and TRBJ1-2; D may be TRBD1 (6 bases). V gave up 3 bases and J gave up 0 bases, with 14 bases separating them. The CDR3 spans 16 residues. Germline lookup yields CDR1 PRHDT and CDR2 FYEKMQ (reference sequence). Here the CDR3 reads CASSLDRISANYGYTF. The CDR3 bases are TGTGCCAGCAGCTTGGACAGAATCTCAGCTAACTATGGCTACACCTTC.

This chain connects TRBV5-1 to TRBJ2-7, with D tentatively TRBD2 (6 bases). V was shortened by 7 bases and J by 1 base, with 12 bases between the two germline ends. CDR3 size: 13 residues. Germline CDR1 is SGHRS and CDR2 is YFSETQ. In nucleotides, the CDR3 is TGCGCCAGCTCCGGGGAGGCGTCCTACGAGCAGTACTTC. This translates into CASSGEASYEQYF.

The chain carries TRBV15 and TRBJ2-7; 9 bases agree with TRBD1. The CDR3 covers 15 residues. Trimming removed 0 bases from V and 5 bases from J; junction bases left unmatched: 5. Germline V gives CDR1 LNHNV, CDR2 YYDKDF (reference sequence). The CDR3 protein is CATSRDPGQGHEQYF. CDR3 DNA: TGTGCCACCAGCAGAGACCCGGGACAGGGCCACGAGCAGTACTTC.

J is TRBJ1-1 and V is TRBV29-1; 8 bases are shared with TRBD1. The CDR3 covers 14 residues. After removal of 0 bases from V and 1 base from J, the junction contained 1 base not matched to a gene. The germline V gene encodes CDR1 SQVTM and CDR2 ANQGSEA. The CDR3 nucleotides are TGCAGCGTTGAAGAGGGACAGGCGAACACTGAAGCTTTCTTT. Translated, it gives CSVEEGQANTEAFF.

J is TRBJ1-5 and V is TRBV20-1, with D perhaps matching TRBD1 (5 bases). CDR3 length: 13 residues. V was pared by 6 bases and J by 4 bases, with 13 bases between. The germline gives CDR1 DFQATT, CDR2 SNEGSKA (reference sequence). The DNA for the CDR3 is TGCAGTGCCTTGACAGCGTCAAATCAGCCCCAGCATTTT. Translating it yields CSALTASNQPQHF.

This chain uses TRBV7-2 with TRBJ2-5, with 11 bases fitting TRBD2. Germline V gene lookup returns CDR1 SGHTA and CDR2 FQGNSA. The CDR3 consists of 15 residues. Trimming removed 4 bases from V and 5 bases from J; junction bases left unmatched: 6. This CDR3 is CASSSTSGSWETQYF. CDR3 nucleotide sequence: TGTGCCAGCAGCTCAACTAGCGGGAGTTGGGAGACCCAGTACTTC.

The chain links TRBV6-5 to TRBJ1-1, with a weak D call TRBD1 (5 bases). V was clipped by 6 bases and J by 1 base, with 12 bases between them. There are 14 residues in the CDR3. Per the germline V gene, CDR1 is MNHEY and CDR2 is SVGAGI. CDR3 sequence: CASRTGHRNTEAFF. CDR3 sequence (DNA): TGTGCCAGCAGGACCGGACACCGGAACACTGAAGCTTTCTTT.

The chain links TRBV28 to TRBJ1-2; D is undetermined. The CDR3 has 12 residues. V lost 8 bases and J 4 bases, leaving 11 bases between the germline ends. Germline-derived CDR1 and CDR2 are MDHEN and SYDVKM. The CDR3 region is CASGSRFYGYTF. The CDR3 nucleotides are TGTGCCAGCGGTAGCAGGTTCTATGGCTACACCTTC.

The rearrangement uses TRBV20-1 and TRBJ2-2, with D hard to call. Germline V gene sequence: CDR1 DFQATT, CDR2 SNEGSKA (reference sequence). CDR3 length equals 13 residues. The V end was cut by 4 bases, the J end by 1 base, with 7 bases between. The CDR3 nucleotides are TGCAGTGCTAACGGCGAGAACACCGGGGAGCTGTTTTTT. Residues: CSANGENTGELFF.

The genes are TRBV12-3 or TRBV12-4 and TRBJ2-1; 7 nucleotides agree with TRBD1. The V gene end was trimmed by 5 bases and the J gene end by 4 bases; junction bases not matched to a gene: 11. CDR3 length: 16 residues. The CDR3 sequence is CASSPLTGIGYNEQFF. CDR3 in DNA: TGTGCCAGCAGTCCTCTGACAGGGATTGGGTACAATGAGCAGTTCTTC.

This clonotype was detected once. The chain carries TRBV12-3 or TRBV12-4 and TRBJ1-1, with 12 bases identical to TRBD1. This CDR3 is built from 15 residues. Germline trimming cut 7 bases from V and 3 bases from J; bases unmatched to any gene: 6. The CDR3 here is CASTPGQGADTEAFF. The CDR3 DNA follows: TGTGCCAGCACCCCGGGACAGGGGGCTGACACTGAAGCTTTCTTT.

The chain links TRBV12-3 or TRBV12-4 to TRBJ1-6, with TRBD1 matching over 7 bases. The J segment lost 8 bases and the V segment lost 6 bases, leaving 7 bases of the junction unmatched. The CDR3 consists of 14 residues. In DNA, the CDR3 is TGTGCCAGCAGCCTACAGGGGATTTATTCACCCCTCCACTTT. Protein sequence: CASSLQGIYSPLHF.

V is TRBV30 and J is TRBJ2-7; possible D gene TRBD2, 6 bases. Germline CDR1 reads GTSNPN; CDR2 reads SVGIG (reference sequence). The CDR3 contains 12 residues. Trimming stripped 1 base from V and 3 bases from J, with 7 bases between. CDR3 in amino acids: CAWSGGVYEQYF. The CDR3 DNA sequence: TGTGCCTGGAGTGGCGGGGTCTACGAGCAGTACTTC.

V gene TRBV20-1 combines with J gene TRBJ2-6, with D unclear. The germline CDR1 and CDR2 sequences are DFQATT and SNEGSKA (reference sequence). The V end was cut by 0 bases, the J end by 0 bases, with 6 bases between. This CDR3 is built from 15 residues. For the CDR3, the DNA is TGCAGTGCTAGAGATGTGAGCTCTGGGGCCAACGTCCTGACTTTC. As protein: CSARDVSSGANVLTF.

The V gene is TRBV5-4, the J gene TRBJ2-3; D unclear. Trimming took off 0 bases at V and 5 bases at J, with 7 bases between the two ends. Germline V gene sequence: CDR1 SGHNT, CDR2 YYREEE (reference sequence). The CDR3 is 13 amino acids. The CDR3 DNA reads TGTGCCAGCAGCTTGGCGGACGGAGATACGCAGTATTTT. Translation: CASSLADGDTQYF.